The T cell receptor (beta chain) under discussion was sequenced for a study of beta chain features in type 1 diabetes. Reverse transcribing all isolated RNA meant expressed TCRB transcripts were sequenced. Profiling relied on immunoSEQ multiplex PCR, and the TCRdb table lists in-frame clones only, not all of them. The table lists 900,000 or so clones, about a sixth of them singletons. This CDR3 spans 13 amino acids. The germline V gene encodes CDR1 MDHEN and CDR2 SYDVKM. V lost 6 bases and J 5 bases, leaving 11 bases between the germline ends. Material for sequencing was naive CD4+ T cells from blood. This clonotype originated in a young woman in good health. The chain uses TRBV28 and TRBJ2-1; D possibly uses TRBD1 or TRBD2 (5 bases each). The CDR3 nucleotides are TGTGCCAGCAGACGGGGACGCGACAATGAGCAGTTCTTC. This sequence encodes CASRRGRDNEQFF.